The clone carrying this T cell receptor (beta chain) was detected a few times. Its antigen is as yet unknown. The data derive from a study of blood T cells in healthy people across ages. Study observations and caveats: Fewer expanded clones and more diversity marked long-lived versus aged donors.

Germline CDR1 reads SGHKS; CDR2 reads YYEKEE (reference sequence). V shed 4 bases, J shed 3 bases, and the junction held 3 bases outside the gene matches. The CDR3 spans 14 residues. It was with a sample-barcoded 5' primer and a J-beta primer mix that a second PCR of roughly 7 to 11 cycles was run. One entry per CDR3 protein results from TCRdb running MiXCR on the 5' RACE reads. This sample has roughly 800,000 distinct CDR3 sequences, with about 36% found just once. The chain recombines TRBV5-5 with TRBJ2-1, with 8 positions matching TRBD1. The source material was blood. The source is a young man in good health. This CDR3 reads CASSRQGIYNEQFF. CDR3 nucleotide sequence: TGTGCCAGCAGCCGACAGGGGATCTACAATGAGCAGTTCTTC.